The 6 T cell receptor beta chains below all came from one sample that was sequenced in a study of beta chain features in type 1 diabetes. TCRB transcripts that were expressed got sequenced, as all of the isolated RNA had been reverse transcribed. This table comes from immunoSEQ multiplex PCR, and its TCRdb copy is limited to in-frame clones, with some not included. This repertoire shows some 150,000 clones, 48% found once; its top ten account for 0.4% to 0.5%. The sequenced sample was Tregs from blood. All receptors derive from a man younger than 35 in good health.

The CDR3 loop reads CASSQRWGPSGYTF. The CDR3 bases are TGTGCCAGCAGCCAACGGTGGGGGCCGAGTGGCTACACCTTC. The rearrangement links TRBV14 to TRBJ1-2, with a tentative D call TRBD1 (6 bases). The CDR3 totals 14 residues. Germline V lookup: CDR1 SGHDN, CDR2 FVKESK. V was trimmed by 2 bases and J by 7 bases, leaving 14 bases between them.

J is TRBJ1-2 and V is TRBV4-1; 8 nucleotides line up with TRBD1. This CDR3 contains 15 residues. In germline, CDR1 is MGHRA, CDR2 YSYEKL. Trimming at V came to 3 bases and at J to 0 bases, leaving 3 bases not matched to a gene. Here the CDR3 reads CASSHPGGSNYGYTF. In DNA, the CDR3 is TGCGCCAGCAGCCACCCAGGGGGCTCTAACTATGGCTACACCTTC.

The V gene is TRBV27, the J gene TRBJ1-2, with 10 bases that match TRBD1. Trimming cost V 7 bases and J 6 bases; bases outside gene matches: 29. CDR1 and CDR2 (germline): MNHEY, SMNVEV (reference sequence). The CDR3 has 21 residues. The CDR3, as DNA: TGTGCCAGCACCTCCGCGAAGCGTGTAATCATACGGGACAGGGGTCCTCATGGCTACACCTTC. Translated, it gives CASTSAKRVIIRDRGPHGYTF.

The chain recombines TRBV28 with TRBJ1-3, with D unclear. The CDR3 has 10 residues. CDR1 and CDR2 (germline): MDHEN, SYDVKM. Trimming cost V 5 bases and J 7 bases, with 3 bases left between them. For the CDR3, the DNA is TGTGCCAGCAGTACTAACACCATATATTTT. This encodes CASSTNTIYF.

In this sample, this clone turned up a few times. The chain uses TRBV15 and TRBJ2-5; TRBD1 might be the D (6 bases). The length of the CDR3 is 14 residues. Trimming took off 4 bases at V and 1 base at J, with 10 bases between the two ends. The germline V gene has CDR1 LNHNV and CDR2 YYDKDF (reference sequence). The DNA of the CDR3 is TGTGCCACCAGCACCGGACAGATCCAAGAGACCCAGTACTTC. Protein sequence: CATSTGQIQETQYF.

The chain couples TRBV5-1 to TRBJ1-5; 7 bases align to TRBD1. Looked up from germline, CDR1 is SGHRS and CDR2 is YFSETQ. Trimming removed 0 bases from V and 4 bases from J; junction bases left unmatched: 1. The CDR3 runs to 14 residues. The CDR3 DNA sequence: TGCGCCAGCAGCTTGGGGGACAGAAATCAGCCCCAGCATTTT. Residues: CASSLGDRNQPQHF.